This TCR beta chain was recovered during a study of technical replicates of blood from several donors. Profiled with immunoSEQ multiplex PCR; TCRdb holds only in-frame clones, not every one. The sample shows 85,000 to 100,000 clones, approximately 96% of them seen only once. The ends lost 4 bases at V and 1 base at J; junction bases unmatched: 11. Germline CDR1 SGHDT, CDR2 YYEEEE. The CDR3 has 16 residues. The material sequenced was T cells isolated from PBMCs. This TCR came from a human donor in good health. The chain is built from TRBV5-6 and TRBJ2-7; TRBD1 aligns across 7 bases. The CDR3 DNA is TGTGCCAGCAGCGTCTCCCGGGACAGCCGGTCCTACGAGCAGTACTTC. It encodes CASSVSRDSRSYEQYF.